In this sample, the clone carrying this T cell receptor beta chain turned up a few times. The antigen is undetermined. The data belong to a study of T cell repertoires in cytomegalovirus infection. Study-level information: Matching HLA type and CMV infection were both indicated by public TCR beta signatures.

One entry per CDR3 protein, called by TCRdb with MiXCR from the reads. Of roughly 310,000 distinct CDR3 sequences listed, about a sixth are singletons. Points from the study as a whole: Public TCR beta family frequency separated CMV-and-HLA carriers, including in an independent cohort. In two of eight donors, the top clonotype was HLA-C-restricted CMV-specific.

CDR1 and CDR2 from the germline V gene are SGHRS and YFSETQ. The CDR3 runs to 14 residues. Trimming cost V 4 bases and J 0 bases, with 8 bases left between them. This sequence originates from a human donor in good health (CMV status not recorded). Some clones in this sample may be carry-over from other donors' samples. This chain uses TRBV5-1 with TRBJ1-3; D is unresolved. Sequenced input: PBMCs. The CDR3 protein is CASSVGSSGNTIYF. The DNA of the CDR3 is TGCGCCAGCAGCGTCGGAAGCTCTGGAAACACCATATATTTT.